What follows are 23 T cell receptor beta chains derived from one specimen sequenced in a study of graft-versus-host responses after intestinal transplantation. These TCRs' antigens remain unknown. Some clones are missing from TCRdb's copy, which holds only in-frame ones; the method was immunoSEQ multiplex PCR. The sample lists 95,000 to 150,000 clones, over 80% seen once, with around 0.12% in the top ten. The sample in question was unstimulated CD4+ T cells sorted from spleen or lymph node cells, obtained before intestinal transplant. These TCRs come from a human donor who received an intestinal transplant.

The V call is TRBV7-3, the J call TRBJ2-1; TRBD1 matches 7 bases. The trim removed 5 bases at V and 2 bases at J, leaving 6 bases unmatched. The germline CDR1 and CDR2 sequences are SGHTA and FQGTGA. There are 15 residues in the CDR3. CDR3 nucleotides: TGTGCCAGCAGCCCCAAGGGACAGACCTACAATGAGCAGTTCTTC. Amino acid sequence: CASSPKGQTYNEQFF.

The chain links TRBV25-1 to TRBJ2-2; 11 nucleotides match TRBD2. After removal of 3 bases from V and 7 bases from J, the junction contained 10 bases not matched to a gene. In germline, CDR1 is MGHDK, CDR2 SYGVNS. The CDR3 spans 17 residues. The CDR3 loop reads CASSEQRLAGMDGELFF. The DNA for the CDR3 is TGTGCCAGCAGTGAGCAACGACTAGCGGGAATGGACGGGGAGCTGTTTTTT.

This chain links TRBV11-3 with TRBJ1-3; 7 nucleotides line up with TRBD1. The CDR3 has 14 amino acids. V was pared by 6 bases and J by 4 bases, with 6 bases of the junction left unmatched. Germline lookup yields CDR1 SGHNT and CDR2 YENEEA. Written as DNA, the CDR3 is TGTGCCAGCAGTGGGACAGCAGAAGGAAACACCATATATTTT. Translated, it gives CASSGTAEGNTIYF.

The DNA of the CDR3 is TGTGCCAGCAGTGAAGCCCCTAGCGGGAGTAGTAGGGCCAATGAGCAGTTCTTC. Translation gives CASSEAPSGSSRANEQFF. This chain joins TRBV6-1 and TRBJ2-1; 10 bases line up with TRBD2. The CDR3 extends over 18 amino acids. V lost 0 bases and J lost 6; bases outside the gene matches: 11. The germline CDR1 and CDR2 sequences are MNHNS and SASEGT.

The V gene is TRBV18, the J gene TRBJ2-1, with 8 bases aligning to TRBD2. Germline V gives CDR1 KGHSH, CDR2 LQKENI. The CDR3 is 20 residues long. Germline trimming cut 2 bases from V and 0 bases from J; bases unmatched to any gene: 15. The CDR3 region is CASSPGLAGGKGGSYNEQFF. The CDR3 nucleotides read TGTGCCAGCTCACCAGGGCTAGCGGGCGGAAAAGGGGGCTCCTACAATGAGCAGTTCTTC.

The chain is built from TRBV5-4 and TRBJ1-2, with a tentative D call TRBD1 (5 bases). CDR1 is SGHNT and CDR2 is YYREEE in the germline V gene (reference sequence). V lost 4 bases to trimming and J lost 8 bases, with 15 bases between them. This CDR3 region has 13 residues. The CDR3 reads CASSGVDRGGYTF. CDR3 nucleotide sequence: TGTGCCAGCAGCGGAGTAGACAGAGGAGGCTACACCTTC.

The rearrangement joins TRBV28 to TRBJ2-7, with a weak D call TRBD1 (6 bases). CDR1 MDHEN and CDR2 SYDVKM come from the germline V gene. CDR3 length: 13 amino acids. V lost 6 bases to trimming and J lost 3 bases, with 12 bases between them. CDR3 amino acids: CASREQGNYEQYF. CDR3 bases: TGTGCCAGCAGAGAACAGGGAAACTACGAGCAGTACTTC.

This clone was observed a single time. V and J are TRBV11-2 and TRBJ1-1; D unresolved. The CDR3 extends over 13 amino acids. The germline V gene has CDR1 SGHAT and CDR2 FQNNGV. V lost 1 base to trimming and J lost 6 bases, with 9 bases between them. CDR3 sequence: CASSLVGRAEAFF. The DNA for the CDR3 is TGTGCCAGCAGCTTAGTTGGCCGGGCTGAAGCTTTCTTT.

This sequence joins TRBV10-3 and TRBJ2-5; D gene unclear. The J call is in doubt because the DNA end fits TRBJ2-7 better. The CDR3 has 12 residues. Germline CDR1 is ENHRY and CDR2 is SYGVKD. In DNA, the CDR3 is TGTGCCATCGGCGGCAGAACCTACGAGCAGTACTTC. Translating it yields CAIGGRTYEQYF.

The chain joins TRBV10-1 to TRBJ2-3; TRBD2 might be the D (6 bases). Germline V gene data show CDR1 as WNHNN and CDR2 as SYGVQD (reference sequence). With 2 bases removed from V and 0 bases from J, the gap between germline ends came to 12 bases. The CDR3 is 16 amino acids. The CDR3 here is CASSENSGVSTDTQYF. Written as DNA, the CDR3 is TGCGCCAGCAGTGAGAATAGCGGAGTGAGCACAGATACGCAGTATTTT.

The V gene is TRBV7-6, the J gene TRBJ2-7; TRBD1 aligns across 7 bases. The ends lost 5 bases at V and 0 bases at J; junction bases unmatched: 7. The CDR3 has 15 amino acids. CDR1 and CDR2 (germline): SGHVS, FNYEAQ. The DNA of the CDR3 is TGTGCCAGCAGCCCAGGACAGGCGGGCTCCTACGAGCAGTACTTC. It encodes CASSPGQAGSYEQYF.

The chain is built from TRBV5-1 and TRBJ1-1; D is uncertain. This CDR3 is built from 12 residues. The germline V gene has CDR1 SGHRS and CDR2 YFSETQ. The ends were cut back, 3 bases at V and 9 bases at J, with 12 bases in the middle. The CDR3 coding sequence is TGCGCCAGCAGCTCCCCTAATGACCAAGCTTTCTTT. It codes for CASSSPNDQAFF.

The CDR3 nucleotides are TGTGCCAGCCGACAGATCTCGGGGCAGCCCCAGCATTTT. Its translation: CASRQISGQPQHF. The gene calls are TRBV21-1 and TRBJ1-5. TRBV21-1 is an annotated pseudogene. The CDR3 covers 13 residues.

The chain combines TRBV5-4 with TRBJ2-4, with 11 bases fitting TRBD2. The V gene end was trimmed by 7 bases and the J gene end by 4 bases; junction bases not matched to a gene: 7. The CDR3 is made up of 15 amino acids. Germline CDR1 SGHNT, CDR2 YYREEE (reference sequence). Written as DNA, the CDR3 is TGTGCCAGCGGCCCGGGACTAGCGGATAAAAACATTCAGTACTTC. Its translation is CASGPGLADKNIQYF.

A single count supports this clone. V usage is TRBV7-3 and J usage is TRBJ1-5; D remains unclear. Germline V gives CDR1 SGHTA, CDR2 FQGTGA. V was clipped by 2 bases and J by 7 bases, with 6 bases between them. The CDR3 runs to 12 residues. The CDR3 protein is CASSLQTQPQHF. The CDR3 coding sequence is TGTGCCAGCAGCTTACAGACCCAGCCCCAGCATTTT.

The chain carries TRBV15 and TRBJ2-7; D is ambiguous. The CDR3 contains 13 residues. The germline CDR1 and CDR2 sequences are LNHNV and YYDKDF (reference sequence). Deletions cut 3 bases from V and 2 bases from J, with 8 bases between. CDR3 in amino acids: CATSSPPTYEQYF. CDR3 sequence (DNA): TGTGCCACCAGCAGTCCACCTACCTACGAGCAGTACTTC.

V gene TRBV18 combines with J gene TRBJ1-5; 9 positions agree with TRBD1. The junction had 1 base not matched to a gene; V was cut back by 3 bases and J by 4 bases. This CDR3 region has 14 residues. Per the germline V gene, CDR1 is KGHSH and CDR2 is LQKENI. This chain's CDR3 is CASSPDRGNQPQHF. The CDR3, as DNA: TGTGCCAGCTCACCGGACAGGGGTAATCAGCCCCAGCATTTT.

V and J are TRBV18 and TRBJ2-3; 11 positions agree with TRBD2. This CDR3 has 17 residues. Trimming removed 2 bases from V and 3 bases from J; junction bases left unmatched: 7. Germline CDR1 reads KGHSH; CDR2 reads LQKENI. CDR3 loop: CASSPRASGRLTDTQYF. The CDR3, as DNA: TGTGCCAGCTCACCAAGGGCTAGCGGGAGGCTTACAGATACGCAGTATTTT.

This rearrangement joins TRBV18 to TRBJ2-7; unclear D gene. Germline V gene data show CDR1 as KGHSH and CDR2 as LQKENI. Trimming pared 3 bases from V and 2 bases from J, leaving 11 bases between. This CDR3 is 14 amino acids long. The DNA for the CDR3 is TGTGCCAGCTCACCTACCAGTAAAGCCTACGAGCAGTACTTC. Its protein is CASSPTSKAYEQYF.

The CDR3, as DNA: TGTGCCAGCTCACCCGCAGGGGGCGATACTGAAGCTTTCTTT. Its translation: CASSPAGGDTEAFF. The chain combines TRBV18 with TRBJ1-1; the match to TRBD1 covers 8 bases. CDR3 size: 14 residues. CDR1 is KGHSH, CDR2 LQKENI, per germline. V lost 3 bases and J lost 5; bases outside the gene matches: 5.

This chain joins TRBV19 and TRBJ2-1; D not certain. The germline gives CDR1 LNHDA, CDR2 SQIVND (reference sequence). V was cut by 2 bases and J by 9 bases, with 11 bases left in between. There are 13 residues in the CDR3. CDR3 residues: CASSIIESTEQFF. Here the CDR3 DNA reads TGTGCCAGTAGTATAATTGAATCTACTGAGCAGTTCTTC.

The J gene is TRBJ2-7, the V gene TRBV30; the D gene is possibly TRBD1 (5 bases). From germline, CDR1 is GTSNPN and CDR2 SVGIG (reference sequence). With 0 bases removed from V and 9 bases from J, the gap between germline ends came to 12 bases. The CDR3 contains 12 residues. The CDR3 loop is CAWSVGALVQYF. The CDR3 DNA reads TGTGCCTGGAGTGTAGGGGCCCTAGTGCAGTACTTC.

This chain uses TRBV6-5 with TRBJ1-1; D unclear. From germline, CDR1 is MNHEY and CDR2 SVGAGI. This CDR3 contains 14 residues. V was pared by 7 bases and J by 0 bases, with 12 bases between. The DNA for the CDR3 is TGTGCCAGCACCACTCGCGTTATGAACACTGAAGCTTTCTTT. Amino acids: CASTTRVMNTEAFF.